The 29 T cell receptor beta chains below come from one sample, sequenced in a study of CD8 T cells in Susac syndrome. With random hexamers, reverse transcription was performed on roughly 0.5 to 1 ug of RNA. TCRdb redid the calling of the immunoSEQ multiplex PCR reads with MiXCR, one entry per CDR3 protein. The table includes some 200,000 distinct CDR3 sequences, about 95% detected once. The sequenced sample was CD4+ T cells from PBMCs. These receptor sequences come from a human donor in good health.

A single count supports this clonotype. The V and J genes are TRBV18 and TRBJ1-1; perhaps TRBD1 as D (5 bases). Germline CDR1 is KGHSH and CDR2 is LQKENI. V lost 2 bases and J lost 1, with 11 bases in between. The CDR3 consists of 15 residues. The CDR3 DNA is TGTGCCAGCTCACCATCGAGACAGCAGAACACTGAAGCTTTCTTT. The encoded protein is CASSPSRQQNTEAFF.

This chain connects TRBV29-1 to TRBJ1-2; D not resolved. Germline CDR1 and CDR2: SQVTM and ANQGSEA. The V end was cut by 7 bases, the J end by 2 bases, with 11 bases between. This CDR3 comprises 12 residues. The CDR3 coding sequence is TGCAGCGCTGGACGAGTGAACTATGGCTACACCTTC. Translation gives CSAGRVNYGYTF.

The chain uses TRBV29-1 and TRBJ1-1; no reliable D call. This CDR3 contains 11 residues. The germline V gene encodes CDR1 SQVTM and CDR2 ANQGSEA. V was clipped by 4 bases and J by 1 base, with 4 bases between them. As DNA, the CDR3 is TGCAGCGTTGCGCGGAACACTGAAGCTTTCTTT. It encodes CSVARNTEAFF.

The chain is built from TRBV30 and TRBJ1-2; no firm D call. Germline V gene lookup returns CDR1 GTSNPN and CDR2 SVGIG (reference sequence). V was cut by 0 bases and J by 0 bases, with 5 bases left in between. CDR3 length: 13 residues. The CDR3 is CAWSVTTNYGYTF. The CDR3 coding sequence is TGTGCCTGGAGTGTAACCACTAACTATGGCTACACCTTC.

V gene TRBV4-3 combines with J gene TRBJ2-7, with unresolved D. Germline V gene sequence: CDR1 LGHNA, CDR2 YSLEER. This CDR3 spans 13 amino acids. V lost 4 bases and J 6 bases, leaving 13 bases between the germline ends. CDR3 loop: CASSRARQTEQYF. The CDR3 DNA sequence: TGCGCCAGCAGCCGGGCTCGGCAGACCGAGCAGTACTTC.

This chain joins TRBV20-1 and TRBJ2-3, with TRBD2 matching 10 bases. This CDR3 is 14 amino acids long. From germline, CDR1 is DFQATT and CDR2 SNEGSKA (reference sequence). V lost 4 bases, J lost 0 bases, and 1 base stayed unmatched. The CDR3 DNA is TGCAGTGCTATTAGCGGGAGGAGCACAGATACGCAGTATTTT. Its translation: CSAISGRSTDTQYF.

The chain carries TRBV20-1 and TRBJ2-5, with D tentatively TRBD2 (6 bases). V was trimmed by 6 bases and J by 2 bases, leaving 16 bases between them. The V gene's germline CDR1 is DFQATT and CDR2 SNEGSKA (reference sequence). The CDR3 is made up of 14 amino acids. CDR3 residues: CSAPRRVGQETQYF. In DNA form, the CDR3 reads TGCAGTGCCCCCCGGAGGGTAGGTCAAGAGACCCAGTACTTC.

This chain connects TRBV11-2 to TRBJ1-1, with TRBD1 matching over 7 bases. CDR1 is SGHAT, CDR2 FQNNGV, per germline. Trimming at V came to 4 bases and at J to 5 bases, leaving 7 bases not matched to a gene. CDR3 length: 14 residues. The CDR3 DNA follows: TGTGCCAGCAGCTACAGGAGGGGGCTAACTGAAGCTTTCTTT. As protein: CASSYRRGLTEAFF.

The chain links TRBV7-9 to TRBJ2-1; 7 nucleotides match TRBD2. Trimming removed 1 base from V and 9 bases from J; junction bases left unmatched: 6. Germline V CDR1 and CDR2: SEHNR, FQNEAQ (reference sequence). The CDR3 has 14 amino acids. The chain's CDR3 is CASSLGLADTEQFF. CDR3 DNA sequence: TGTGCCAGCAGCTTAGGGCTAGCGGACACTGAGCAGTTCTTC. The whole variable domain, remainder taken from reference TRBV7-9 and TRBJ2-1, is DTGVSQNPRHKITKRGQNVTFRCDPISEHNRLYWYRQTLGQGPEFLTYFQNEAQLEKSRLLSDRFSAERPKGSFSTLEIQRTEQGDSAMYLCASSLGLADTEQFFGPGTRLTVL.

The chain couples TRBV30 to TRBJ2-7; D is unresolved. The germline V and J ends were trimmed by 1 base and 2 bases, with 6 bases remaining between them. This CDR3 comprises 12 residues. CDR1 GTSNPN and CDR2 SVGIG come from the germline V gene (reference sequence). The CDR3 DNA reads TGTGCCTGGAGTGGGGGAACCTACGAGCAGTACTTC. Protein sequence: CAWSGGTYEQYF.

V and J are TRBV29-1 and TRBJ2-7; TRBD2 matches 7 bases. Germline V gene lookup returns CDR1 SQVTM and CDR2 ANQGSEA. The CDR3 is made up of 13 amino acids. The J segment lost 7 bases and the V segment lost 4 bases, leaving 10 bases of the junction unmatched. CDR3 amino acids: CSVGRMSSGEQYF. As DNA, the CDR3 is TGCAGCGTTGGCCGAATGTCTAGCGGAGAGCAGTACTTC.

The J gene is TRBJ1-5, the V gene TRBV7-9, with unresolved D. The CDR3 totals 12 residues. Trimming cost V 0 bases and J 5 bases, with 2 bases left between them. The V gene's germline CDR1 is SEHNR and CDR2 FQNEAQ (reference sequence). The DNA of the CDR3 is TGTGCCAGCAGCTTAGCCGATCAGCCCCAGCATTTT. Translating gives CASSLADQPQHF.

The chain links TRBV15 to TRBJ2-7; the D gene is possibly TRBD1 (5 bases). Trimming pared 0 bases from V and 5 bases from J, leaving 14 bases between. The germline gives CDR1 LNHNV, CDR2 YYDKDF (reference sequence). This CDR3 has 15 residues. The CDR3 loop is CATSRDPQVYDEQYF. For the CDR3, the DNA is TGTGCCACCAGCAGAGATCCACAGGTATATGACGAGCAGTACTTC.

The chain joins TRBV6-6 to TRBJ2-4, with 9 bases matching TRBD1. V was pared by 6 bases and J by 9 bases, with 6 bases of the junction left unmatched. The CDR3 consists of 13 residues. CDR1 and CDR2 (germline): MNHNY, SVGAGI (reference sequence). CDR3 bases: TGTGCCAGCAGATCACAGGGGGCAGGCATTCAGTACTTC. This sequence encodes CASRSQGAGIQYF.

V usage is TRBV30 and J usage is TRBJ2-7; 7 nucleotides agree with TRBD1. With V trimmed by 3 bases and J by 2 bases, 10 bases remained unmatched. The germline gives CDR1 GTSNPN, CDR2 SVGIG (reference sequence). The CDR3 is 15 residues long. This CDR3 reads CAWRKDRQGPYEQYF. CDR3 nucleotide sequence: TGTGCCTGGAGAAAGGACAGGCAGGGCCCCTACGAGCAGTACTTC. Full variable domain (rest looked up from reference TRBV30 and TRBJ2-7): SQTIHQWPATLVQPVGSPLSLECTVEGTSNPNLYWYRQAAGRGLQLLFYSVGIGQISSEVPQNLSASRPQDRQFILSSKKLLLSDSGFYLCAWRKDRQGPYEQYFGPGTRLTVT.

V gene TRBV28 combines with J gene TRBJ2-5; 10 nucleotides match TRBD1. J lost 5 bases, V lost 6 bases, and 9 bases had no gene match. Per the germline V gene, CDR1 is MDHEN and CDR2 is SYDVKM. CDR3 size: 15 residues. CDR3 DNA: TGTGCCAGCAGACCGACGGGACAGGGGTTTGAGACCCAGTACTTC. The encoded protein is CASRPTGQGFETQYF.

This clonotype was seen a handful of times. CDR3 bases: TGCAGCGTTGAAGATGGGGCGTCGCAGTACTTC. This gives the protein CSVEDGASQYF. J is TRBJ2-7 and V is TRBV29-1; D might be TRBD1 (5 bases). Per the germline V gene, CDR1 is SQVTM and CDR2 is ANQGSEA. V lost 0 bases and J lost 9, with 9 bases in between. CDR3 length: 11 residues.

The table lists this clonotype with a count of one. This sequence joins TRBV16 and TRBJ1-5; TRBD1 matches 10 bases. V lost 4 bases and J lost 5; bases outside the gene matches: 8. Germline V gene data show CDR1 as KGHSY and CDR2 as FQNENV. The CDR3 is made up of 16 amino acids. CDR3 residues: CASSPDGTGDDQPQHF. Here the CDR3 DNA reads TGTGCCAGCAGCCCGGATGGGACAGGGGACGATCAGCCCCAGCATTTT.

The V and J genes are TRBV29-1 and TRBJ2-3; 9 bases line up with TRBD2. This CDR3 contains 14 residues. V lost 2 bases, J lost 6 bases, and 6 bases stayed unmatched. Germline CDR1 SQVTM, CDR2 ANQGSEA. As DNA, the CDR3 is TGCAGCGTTGAACTTGCGGGAGGGCCGGATACGCAGTATTTT. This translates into CSVELAGGPDTQYF.

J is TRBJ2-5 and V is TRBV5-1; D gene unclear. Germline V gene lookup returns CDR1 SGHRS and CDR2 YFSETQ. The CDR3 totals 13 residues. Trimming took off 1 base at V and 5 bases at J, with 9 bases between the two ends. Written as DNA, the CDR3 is TGCGCCAGCAGCTTGACTGCCAGCGAGACCCAGTACTTC. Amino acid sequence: CASSLTASETQYF.

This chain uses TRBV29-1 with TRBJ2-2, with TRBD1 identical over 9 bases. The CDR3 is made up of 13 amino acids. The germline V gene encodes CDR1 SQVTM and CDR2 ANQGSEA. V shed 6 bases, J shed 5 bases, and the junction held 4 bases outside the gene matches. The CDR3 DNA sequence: TGCAGCGTGGGACAGGGAAAAACCGGGGAGCTGTTTTTT. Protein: CSVGQGKTGELFF.

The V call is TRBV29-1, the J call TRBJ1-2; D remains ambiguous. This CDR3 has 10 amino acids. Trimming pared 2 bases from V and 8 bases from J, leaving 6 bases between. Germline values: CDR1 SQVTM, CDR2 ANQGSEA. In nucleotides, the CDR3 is TGCAGCGTTGAACAAGGAGGCTACACCTTC. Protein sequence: CSVEQGGYTF.

The CDR3 is CASSQIAGELFF. CDR3 coding DNA: TGCGCCAGCAGCCAAATAGCCGGGGAGCTGTTTTTT. The chain links TRBV4-3 to TRBJ2-2; no firm D call. Germline CDR1 LGHNA, CDR2 YSLEER. V was trimmed by 2 bases and J by 6 bases, leaving 4 bases between them. The CDR3 is 12 amino acids.

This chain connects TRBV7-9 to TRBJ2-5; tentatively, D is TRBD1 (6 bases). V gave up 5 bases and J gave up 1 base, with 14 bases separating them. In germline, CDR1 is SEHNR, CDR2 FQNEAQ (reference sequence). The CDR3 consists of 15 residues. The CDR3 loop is CASSLNGQTQETQYF. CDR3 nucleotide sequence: TGTGCCAGCAGCCTCAACGGACAGACCCAAGAGACCCAGTACTTC.

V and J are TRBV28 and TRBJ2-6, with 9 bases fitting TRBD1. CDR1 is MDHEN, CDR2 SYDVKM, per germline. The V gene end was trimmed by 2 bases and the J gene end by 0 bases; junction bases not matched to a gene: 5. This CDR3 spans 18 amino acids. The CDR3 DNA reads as TGTGCCAGCAGTTTACACGGGACAGGGATCTCTGGGGCCAACGTCCTGACTTTC. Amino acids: CASSLHGTGISGANVLTF.

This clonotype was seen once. The CDR3 DNA follows: TGCAGCGTTACCGGGACACACACCTACAATGAGCAGTTCTTC. The encoded protein is CSVTGTHTYNEQFF. The chain has TRBV29-1 and TRBJ2-1; possibly TRBD1 for D (6 bases). CDR1 is SQVTM, CDR2 ANQGSEA, per germline. The CDR3 loop spans 14 amino acids. V lost 5 bases to trimming and J lost 2 bases, with 13 bases between them.

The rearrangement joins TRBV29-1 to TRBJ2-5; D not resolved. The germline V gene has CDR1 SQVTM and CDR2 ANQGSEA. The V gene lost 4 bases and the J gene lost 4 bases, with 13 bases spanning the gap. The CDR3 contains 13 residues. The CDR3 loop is CSVARAGLETQYF. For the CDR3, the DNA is TGCAGCGTTGCTCGGGCAGGCCTAGAGACCCAGTACTTC.

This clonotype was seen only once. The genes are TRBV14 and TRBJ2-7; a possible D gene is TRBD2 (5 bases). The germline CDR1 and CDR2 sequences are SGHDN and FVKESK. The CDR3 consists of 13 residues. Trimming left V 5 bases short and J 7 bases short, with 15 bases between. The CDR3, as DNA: TGTGCCAGCAGCAGACTAATCTTCGGGGAGCAGTACTTC. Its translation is CASSRLIFGEQYF.

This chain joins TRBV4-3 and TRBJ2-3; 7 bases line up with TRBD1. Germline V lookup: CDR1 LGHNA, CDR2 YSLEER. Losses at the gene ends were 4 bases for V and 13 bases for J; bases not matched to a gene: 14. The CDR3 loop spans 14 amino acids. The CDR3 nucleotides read TGCGCCAGCAGCCCCGACTCGGACAGGCCCTTGAAGTATTTT. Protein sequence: CASSPDSDRPLKYF.